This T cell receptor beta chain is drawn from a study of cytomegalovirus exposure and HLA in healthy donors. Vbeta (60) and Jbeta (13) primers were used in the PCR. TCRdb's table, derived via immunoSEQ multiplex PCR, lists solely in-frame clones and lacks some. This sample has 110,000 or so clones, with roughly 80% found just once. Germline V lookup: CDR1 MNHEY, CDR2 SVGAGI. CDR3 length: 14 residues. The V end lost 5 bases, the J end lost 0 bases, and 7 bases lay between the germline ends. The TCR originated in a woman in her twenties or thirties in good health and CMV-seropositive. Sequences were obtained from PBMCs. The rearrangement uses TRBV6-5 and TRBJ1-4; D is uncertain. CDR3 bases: TGTGCCAGCAGTGCACAGTCAACTAATGAAAAACTGTTTTTT. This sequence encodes CASSAQSTNEKLFF.